This T cell receptor (beta chain) was profiled in a study of blood T cell repertoires in COVID-19 (dated by TCRdb to about 2020). For the wider study: Samples from collaborators originated in the United States, Italy and Spain and spanned both the acute and convalescent phases of COVID-19. The prospective study material was composed of cDNA or gDNA derived from T cells, B-cell-depleted T cells, or PBMCs. The dataset comprised deeply sampled blood TCRbeta repertoires from subjects exposed to, actively infected with, or recovered from COVID-19. A freely available public database, intended as a resource for researchers studying the immune response to SARS-CoV-2, is where the repertoires were released. The samples were drawn from the first 160 participants of the ongoing ImmuneRACE study and from some 1,300 subjects provided by 6 global collaborators. A de-identified subject ID, COVID-19 status, age in years and sex were almost always included in the sample metadata. Where HLA class I and class II types were available, the types were taken from metadata supplied by the sample provider, not from assay-based typing.

TCRbeta CDR3 regions were amplified from genomic DNA by means of the immunoSEQ Assay, a bias-controlled multiplex PCR. Under the source paper's analysis protocol: The number of nucleated cells in each sample was estimated by amplification of reference gene primers within the assay. To quantify the absolute abundance of each unique TCRbeta CDR3 rearrangement, sequence reads were collapsed and filtered. For each sample, productive Simpson clonality was calculated as the square root of Simpson's diversity index across productive rearrangements. TCRdb holds this immuneACCESS table with in-frame rearrangements only. Some clones are missing; in checked studies, unresolved V genes explain under half, and the rest has no known cause. That table gives V, J and clone size, and the DNA gave D and trimming. Within this sample are 150,000 to 200,000 clones, with about 80% of them counted one time only. 6.5% to 8% of the sample is taken by the ten largest.

A remark on this clone: Its antigen remains undetermined. Base qualities are not recorded, but no much larger clone differs from it by a single base.

Study-wide findings and limitations: The amount of clinical and demographic metadata varied by source and participant and was provided uncurated.

Taken from the germline V gene, the CDR1 and CDR2 loops are SGHRS and YFSETQ. The CDR3 contains 16 residues, cysteine and phenylalanine counted. The read is trimmed to its CDR3 DNA, 48 bases read in frame from base 1. V was cut back by 0 bases and J by 2 bases, leaving a gap of 14 bases between them. Collaborating institutions collected whole blood in K2EDTA tubes following their own protocols. For TCRbeta analysis, collaborator samples were shipped as frozen whole blood, as isolated PBMCs, or as DNA extracted from either sample type. This sequence originates from a man aged 65 to 85 with active or convalescent COVID-19. Sequencing was done on a sample of peripheral blood. Recombination joined TRBV5-1 with TRBJ1-1; TRBD1 is a possible D gene, resting on 5 matching bases. This receptor has the CDR3 CASSLAAVGGNTEAFF. In nucleotides, the sequence is TGCGCCAGCAGCTTGGCGGCCGTGGGGGGTAACACTGAAGCTTTCTTT.